The 8 T cell receptor beta chains below come from one sample, sequenced in a study of OX40 agonist ivuxolimab in advanced cancers. Libraries were prepared by immunoSEQ multiplex PCR; TCRdb keeps only in-frame clonotypes and omits some of them. The sample shows some 25,000 clones, more than 75% of them seen only once. The sample here was CD4+ or CD8+ T cells sorted from blood, taken in a trial of the OX40 agonist ivuxolimab. The receptors stem from an adult with an advanced solid tumor such as melanoma, head and neck, liver or kidney cancer.

V gene TRBV7-3 combines with J gene TRBJ1-1; 7 nucleotides match TRBD1. This CDR3 is 16 amino acids long. Germline V CDR1 and CDR2: SGHTA, FQGTGA. J gave up 0 bases and V 5 bases, and 9 bases lay outside the gene matches. The chain's CDR3 is CASSPTGAIMNTEAFF. The CDR3 bases are TGTGCCAGCAGCCCTACAGGGGCGATCATGAACACTGAAGCTTTCTTT.

This clone was seen only once. V and J are TRBV5-4 and TRBJ1-6, with D maybe TRBD1 (5 bases). V was clipped by 2 bases and J by 10 bases, with 10 bases between them. CDR3 size: 13 residues. Germline CDR1 is SGHNT and CDR2 is YYREEE (reference sequence). CDR3: CASSFQGISPLHF. Written as DNA, the CDR3 is TGTGCCAGCAGCTTTCAGGGAATCTCACCCCTCCACTTT. The variable domain in full, completed from reference TRBV5-4 and TRBJ1-6, reads ETGVTQSPTHLIKTRGQQVTLRCSSQSGHNTVSWYQQALGQGPQFIFQYYREEENGRGNFPPRFSGLQFPNYSSELNVNALELDDSALYLCASSFQGISPLHFGNGTRLTVT.

The V and J genes are TRBV7-3 and TRBJ2-2; tentative D call: TRBD1 (5 bases). Between the trimmed V and J ends, which lost 4 bases and 6 bases, there was a span of 9 bases. This CDR3 is 13 amino acids long. The V gene's germline CDR1 is SGHTA and CDR2 FQGTGA. The CDR3 here is CASSYTGAGELFF. The CDR3 DNA sequence: TGTGCCAGCAGCTACACAGGCGCCGGGGAGCTGTTTTTT.

With respect to this clone: Other DNA sequences of this sample code for an identical CDR3. The chain is built from TRBV6-5 and TRBJ2-7; TRBD1 matches at 8 bases. CDR1 is MNHEY, CDR2 SVGAGI, per germline. This CDR3 is built from 15 residues. Trimming cost V 0 bases and J 2 bases; bases outside gene matches: 3. DNA for the CDR3: TGTGCCAGCAGTTACTCGAGACAGGGGACCTACGAGCAGTACTTC. Translation: CASSYSRQGTYEQYF.

CDR3 nucleotide sequence: TGCAGCGCCCAATGGTTCGGGGAGCTGTTTTTT. Translated: CSAQWFGELFF. The chain uses TRBV29-1 and TRBJ2-2; unclear D gene. The V gene lost 7 bases and the J gene lost 7 bases, with 10 bases spanning the gap. CDR3 length: 11 residues. CDR1 and CDR2 (germline): SQVTM, ANQGSEA.

The chain recombines TRBV27 with TRBJ1-1; 9 bases map to TRBD1. The junction had 8 bases not matched to a gene; V was cut back by 6 bases and J by 6 bases. CDR1 is MNHEY and CDR2 is SMNVEV in the germline V gene (reference sequence). The CDR3 totals 14 residues. The CDR3 sequence is CASRLTGQGPEAFF. CDR3 coding DNA: TGTGCCAGCAGATTAACGGGACAGGGTCCTGAAGCTTTCTTT.

The chain has TRBV30 and TRBJ2-2; possible D gene TRBD2, 6 bases. This CDR3 has 13 residues. Germline assignment: CDR1 GTSNPN and CDR2 SVGIG (reference sequence). V lost 4 bases to trimming and J lost 4 bases, with 10 bases between them. The CDR3 is CAWTGSVTGELFF. CDR3 bases: TGTGCCTGGACCGGGAGCGTCACCGGGGAGCTGTTTTTT.

The rearrangement links TRBV5-1 to TRBJ2-5; 11 nucleotides line up with TRBD2. This CDR3 region has 15 residues. Germline CDR1 SGHRS, CDR2 YFSETQ. J lost 5 bases, V lost 0 bases, and 3 bases had no gene match. In DNA form, the CDR3 reads TGCGCCAGCAGCTTGGCTAGCGGGGGGCCCGAGACCCAGTACTTC. Protein product: CASSLASGGPETQYF. The variable domain in full, completed from reference TRBV5-1 and TRBJ2-5, reads KAGVTQTPRYLIKTRGQQVTLSCSPISGHRSVSWYQQTPGQGLQFLFEYFSETQRNKGNFPGRFSGRQFSNSRSEMNVSTLELGDSALYLCASSLASGGPETQYFGPGTRLLVL.